These 21 T cell receptor beta chains were all obtained from the same sample, sequenced in a study of CD8 T cells in Susac syndrome. With random hexamers, roughly 0.5 to 1 ug RNA was reverse transcribed. TCRdb passed the immunoSEQ multiplex PCR reads through MiXCR, listing each CDR3 protein once. Of roughly 400,000 distinct CDR3 sequences listed, 85% to 90% were seen once; the top ten hold approximately 0.12%. The sequenced material came from CD8+ T cells from PBMCs. The receptor set was obtained from a human donor with multiple sclerosis.

The V and J genes are TRBV28 and TRBJ1-1; D is unresolved. Germline V gene lookup returns CDR1 MDHEN and CDR2 SYDVKM. V lost 2 bases, J lost 4 bases, and 11 bases lay in between. The length of the CDR3 is 14 residues. The DNA for the CDR3 is TGTGCCAGCAGTTTAGTCGGCGCCGCCACTGAAGCTTTCTTT. Its protein is CASSLVGAATEAFF.

As for this clonotype: Because the CDR3's place on the DNA is in doubt, the DNA is left out and the CDR3 is given as listed by TCRdb. The CDR3 spells CASSVRGRPFVDTQYF. This chain uses TRBV11-2 with TRBJ2-3; no check of the table's D call, TRBD2, against the DNA was made. Germline CDR1 SGHAT, CDR2 FQNNGV. The CDR3 is 16 residues long, counting both termini.

This chain uses TRBV7-3 with TRBJ2-5; 8 nucleotides line up with TRBD1. The germline V gene has CDR1 SGHTA and CDR2 FQGTGA. Trimming removed 1 base from V and 5 bases from J; junction bases left unmatched: 6. This CDR3 has 15 amino acids. The CDR3 coding sequence is TGTGCCAGCAGCTTAATGTCAGGGGGCTTGGAGACCCAGTACTTC. Protein: CASSLMSGGLETQYF.

This chain connects TRBV7-8 to TRBJ2-1, with D unresolved. Per the germline V gene, CDR1 is SGHVS and CDR2 is FQNEAQ. This CDR3 is built from 13 residues. V was cut by 2 bases and J by 7 bases, with 9 bases left in between. The CDR3 region is CASSLSYRNEQFF. The CDR3 region has the DNA TGTGCCAGCAGCTTAAGCTACCGGAATGAGCAGTTCTTC.

In this sample, this clonotype turned up a few times. V usage is TRBV12-3 or TRBV12-4 and J usage is TRBJ1-1; D is undetermined. There are 12 residues in the CDR3. Trimming removed 1 base from V and 6 bases from J, with 6 bases in between. DNA for the CDR3: TGTGCCAGCAGTTTAGGGAGCCCTGAAGCTTTCTTT. Its translation is CASSLGSPEAFF.

This rearrangement joins TRBV30 to TRBJ2-7; the match to TRBD1 covers 7 bases. CDR3 length: 15 amino acids. J was trimmed by 6 bases and V by 3 bases; bases with no gene match: 14. Germline-derived CDR1 and CDR2 are GTSNPN and SVGIG (reference sequence). CDR3 nucleotide sequence: TGTGCCTGGAGATACCCCGGGACAGACCTCTCCGAGCAGTACTTC. Amino acids: CAWRYPGTDLSEQYF.

The chain has TRBV6-1 and TRBJ2-6, with a possible D match to TRBD1 (6 bases). The ends were cut back, 8 bases at V and 3 bases at J, with 17 bases in the middle. The CDR3 has 16 residues. The germline V gene has CDR1 MNHNS and CDR2 SASEGT. In DNA, the CDR3 is TGTGCCAGCCAGGACAGCATCGGGCTTGGGGCCAACGTCCTGACTTTC. Translated, it gives CASQDSIGLGANVLTF.

The chain recombines TRBV10-2 with TRBJ2-5; no clear D gene. CDR3 size: 12 residues. The germline gives CDR1 WSHSY, CDR2 SAAADI. V lost 2 bases and J 8 bases, leaving 9 bases between the germline ends. The CDR3 sequence: CASSEQSRTQYF. DNA for the CDR3: TGCGCCAGCAGTGAGCAATCTCGAACCCAGTACTTC.

This clonotype was counted a few times. The V and J genes are TRBV6-1 and TRBJ1-2; 9 bases map to TRBD1. The germline CDR1 and CDR2 sequences are MNHNS and SASEGT. V gave up 5 bases and J gave up 4 bases; unmatched junction bases: 5. This CDR3 region has 14 residues. The CDR3 is CASSSRTGAYGYTF. CDR3 DNA: TGTGCCAGCAGTTCCCGGACAGGGGCCTATGGCTACACCTTC.

This chain joins TRBV9 and TRBJ1-1; D is possibly TRBD1 (6 bases). Per the germline V gene, CDR1 is SGDLS and CDR2 is YYNGEE. V dropped 4 bases and J dropped 10 bases, with 17 bases sitting between them. This CDR3 spans 13 amino acids. In nucleotides, the CDR3 is TGTGCCAGCAGCCCAACGACAGGAATTGGAGCTTTCTTT. It yields the protein CASSPTTGIGAFF.

This chain joins TRBV20-1 and TRBJ1-4; TRBD1 is a possible D gene (5 bases). The germline gives CDR1 DFQATT, CDR2 SNEGSKA (reference sequence). CDR3 size: 17 residues. V was clipped by 5 bases and J by 8 bases, with 27 bases between them. The CDR3, as DNA: TGCAGTGCTGAGTGGAAGGGGCGTTTTCGTTTTCGGGAAAAACTGTTTTTT. It specifies CSAEWKGRFRFREKLFF.

This CDR3 reads CSVEAGLRTEAFF. CDR3 bases: TGCAGCGTTGAAGCGGGGCTGCGCACTGAAGCTTTCTTT. The V call is TRBV29-1, the J call TRBJ1-1; D perhaps matches TRBD1 (5 bases). Germline V CDR1 and CDR2: SQVTM, ANQGSEA. Trimming left V 1 base short and J 4 bases short, with 10 bases between. The CDR3 is made up of 13 amino acids.

The chain uses TRBV3-1 and TRBJ1-1; perhaps TRBD1 as D (6 bases). The CDR3 spans 13 residues. The germline V gene has CDR1 LGHDT and CDR2 YNNKEL (reference sequence). V lost 3 bases to trimming and J lost 5 bases, with 10 bases between them. CDR3 sequence: CASSHGTPTEAFF. CDR3 nucleotides: TGTGCCAGCAGCCACGGGACACCGACTGAAGCTTTCTTT.

This sequence joins TRBV11-2 and TRBJ2-7; D remains ambiguous. With 4 bases removed from V and 3 bases from J, the gap between germline ends came to 10 bases. The CDR3 loop spans 13 amino acids. Per germline, CDR1 SGHAT and CDR2 FQNNGV. Here the CDR3 DNA reads TGTGCCAGCAGCTCGACACCCTTCTACGAGCAGTACTTC. This codes for CASSSTPFYEQYF.

This clonotype came up once. V and J are TRBV29-1 and TRBJ2-5; no clear D gene. The V gene's germline CDR1 is SQVTM and CDR2 ANQGSEA. The CDR3 loop spans 12 amino acids. The V gene lost 7 bases and the J gene lost 5 bases, with 14 bases spanning the gap. DNA for the CDR3: TGCAGCGCCCTTTCGGTGGGGGAGACCCAGTACTTC. Translating it yields CSALSVGETQYF.

The rearrangement joins TRBV5-1 to TRBJ1-1; D is uncertain. Germline assignment: CDR1 SGHRS and CDR2 YFSETQ. V shed 0 bases and J shed 0 bases, with 15 bases lying between them. CDR3 length equals 17 residues. CDR3 sequence: CASSLGAGEEVNTEAFF. In DNA, the CDR3 is TGCGCCAGCAGCTTGGGAGCCGGGGAGGAAGTGAACACTGAAGCTTTCTTT.

The J gene is TRBJ2-1, the V gene TRBV4-1, with 9 bases fitting TRBD2. The CDR3 contains 16 residues. Per the germline V gene, CDR1 is MGHRA and CDR2 is YSYEKL. V gave up 6 bases and J gave up 6 bases; unmatched junction bases: 12. CDR3 nucleotide sequence: TGCGCCAGCAGTCCCGGGGCTAGCGGGAAACTCAATGAGCAGTTCTTC. This codes for CASSPGASGKLNEQFF.

The chain uses TRBV11-2 and TRBJ2-1; D not certain. V lost 4 bases and J 9 bases, leaving 7 bases between the germline ends. The germline V gene encodes CDR1 SGHAT and CDR2 FQNNGV. The CDR3 length is 11 residues. Here the CDR3 reads CASSSLSEQFF. The CDR3 nucleotides read TGTGCCAGCAGCTCTTTGAGTGAGCAGTTCTTC. The full variable domain, completed using reference TRBV11-2 and TRBJ2-1, is EAGVAQSPRYKIIEKRQSVAFWCNPISGHATLYWYQQILGQGPKLLIQFQNNGVVDDSQLPKDRFSAERLKGVDSTLKIQPAKLEDSAVYLCASSSLSEQFFGPGTRLTVL.

The rearrangement uses TRBV5-4 and TRBJ1-1; a weak D match, TRBD1 (6 bases). Germline V gene lookup returns CDR1 SGHNT and CDR2 YYREEE (reference sequence). This CDR3 is 15 amino acids long. The V gene lost 2 bases and the J gene lost 1 base, with 12 bases spanning the gap. The CDR3 region is CASSFGGPPNTEAFF. CDR3 sequence (DNA): TGTGCCAGCAGCTTCGGGGGCCCCCCGAACACTGAAGCTTTCTTT.

The chain links TRBV6-5 to TRBJ1-3; D is undetermined. The V end lost 6 bases, the J end lost 9 bases, and 18 bases lay between the germline ends. Germline CDR1 and CDR2: MNHEY and SVGAGI. This CDR3 region has 14 residues. DNA for the CDR3: TGTGCCAGCAGAATAGGAAAGCTCGGAGGCACCATATATTTT. This codes for CASRIGKLGGTIYF.

The rearrangement links TRBV7-9 to TRBJ1-6, with D unclear. Per germline, CDR1 SEHNR and CDR2 FQNEAQ (reference sequence). The CDR3 consists of 16 residues. Trimming pared 1 base from V and 8 bases from J, leaving 15 bases between. Here the CDR3 DNA reads TGTGCCAGCAGCTTAGGCCCGACATTGGCTCATTCACCCCTCCACTTT. Encoded protein: CASSLGPTLAHSPLHF.